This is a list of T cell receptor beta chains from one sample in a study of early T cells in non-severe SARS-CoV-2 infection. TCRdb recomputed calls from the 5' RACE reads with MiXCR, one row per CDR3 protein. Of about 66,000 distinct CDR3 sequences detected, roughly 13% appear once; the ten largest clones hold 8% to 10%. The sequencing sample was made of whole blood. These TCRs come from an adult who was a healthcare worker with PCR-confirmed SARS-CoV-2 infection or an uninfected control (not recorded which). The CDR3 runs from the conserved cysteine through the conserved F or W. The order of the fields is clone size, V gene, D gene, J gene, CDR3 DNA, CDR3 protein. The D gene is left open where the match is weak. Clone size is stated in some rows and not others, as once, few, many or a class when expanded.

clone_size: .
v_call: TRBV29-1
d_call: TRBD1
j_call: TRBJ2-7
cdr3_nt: TGCAGCGTTGGTGAAGGGACAGCAAGCGAGCAGTACTTC
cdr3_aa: CSVGEGTASEQYF

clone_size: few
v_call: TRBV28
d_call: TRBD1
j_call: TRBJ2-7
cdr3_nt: TGTGCCAGCACTTTGACCGGGACAGGGAGCTCCTACGAGCAGTACTTC
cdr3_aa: CASTLTGTGSSYEQYF

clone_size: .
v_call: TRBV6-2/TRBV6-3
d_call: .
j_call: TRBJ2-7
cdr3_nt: TGTGCCAGCAGTTTATTTCAGGGAGCCTACGAGCAGTACTTC
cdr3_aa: CASSLFQGAYEQYF

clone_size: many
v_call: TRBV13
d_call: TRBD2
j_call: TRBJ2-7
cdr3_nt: TGTGCCAGCAGCTCTACCCGACTAGCGGGAGGGCCGGGAGAGCAGTACTTC
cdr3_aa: CASSSTRLAGGPGEQYF

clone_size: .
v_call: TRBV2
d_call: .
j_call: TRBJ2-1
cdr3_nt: TGTGCCAGCACAAAGGCCGATGAGCAGTTCTTC
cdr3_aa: CASTKADEQFF

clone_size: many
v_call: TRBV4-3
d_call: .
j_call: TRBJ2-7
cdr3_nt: TGCGCCAGCAGCCCTTCCCACCTTGGAAGGGACGAGCAGTACTTC
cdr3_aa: CASSPSHLGRDEQYF

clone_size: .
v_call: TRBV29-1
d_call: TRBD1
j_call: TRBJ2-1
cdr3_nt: TGCAGCGTAGGACGAGGACAGGGGGCGGAGGAGCAGTTCTTC
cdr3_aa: CSVGRGQGAEEQFF

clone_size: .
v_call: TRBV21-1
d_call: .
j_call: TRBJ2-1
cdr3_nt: TGTGCCAGCAGCAAAGCGGCCTACAATGAGCAGTTCTTC
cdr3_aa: CASSKAAYNEQFF

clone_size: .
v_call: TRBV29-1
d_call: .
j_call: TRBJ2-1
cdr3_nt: TGCAGCGTTGAAGCCCCCAGCGAGCAGTTCTTC
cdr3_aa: CSVEAPSEQFF

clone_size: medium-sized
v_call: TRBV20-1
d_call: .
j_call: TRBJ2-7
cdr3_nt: TGCAGTGCTAGAGACCACGGGCTGTCTGATCTCGAGCAGTACTTC
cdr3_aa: CSARDHGLSDLEQYF

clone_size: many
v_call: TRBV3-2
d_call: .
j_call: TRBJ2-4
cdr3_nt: TGTGCCAGTGGTAGCGGGAGTAGGGCCAAAAACATTCAGTACTTC
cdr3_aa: CASGSGSRAKNIQYF

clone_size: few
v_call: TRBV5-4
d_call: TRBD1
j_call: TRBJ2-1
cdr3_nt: TGTGCCAGCAGCTTGCAGGACAGGACGTACAATGAGCAGTTCTTC
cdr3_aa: CASSLQDRTYNEQFF